A selection of T cell receptor beta chains follows, all from one sample in a study of shared clonotypes between healthy human individuals. Only in-frame clones appear in the TCRdb table, and some are missing; sequencing was by immunoSEQ multiplex PCR. The table includes fewer than 400,000 clones, around 72% detected once. The specimen was memory CD4+ T cells sorted from blood. The receptors originated from a man aged 25 to 40 in good health. Both conserved end residues are part of each CDR3. A D gene is named only where the DNA matches it firmly. For some rows the clone size is stated as once, few or many, or as a class when expanded; others skip it.

j_call: TRBJ2-6; v_call: TRBV5-1; clone_size: -; d_call: TRBD1; cdr3_aa: CASSFTGAGANVLTF; cdr3_nt: TGCGCCAGCAGCTTTACAGGGGCTGGGGCCAACGTCCTGACTTTC
j_call: TRBJ2-3; v_call: TRBV18; clone_size: -; d_call: -; cdr3_aa: CASSPITDTQYF; cdr3_nt: TGTGCCAGCTCACCTATCACAGATACGCAGTATTTT
j_call: TRBJ2-7; v_call: TRBV9; clone_size: -; d_call: -; cdr3_aa: CASSVGVASYEQYF; cdr3_nt: TGTGCCAGCAGCGTAGGCGTTGCCTCCTACGAGCAGTACTTC
j_call: TRBJ2-1; v_call: TRBV5-1; clone_size: -; d_call: -; cdr3_aa: CASSFYSQSSTEQFF; cdr3_nt: TGCGCCAGCAGCTTTTATAGTCAGTCCTCCACAGAGCAGTTCTTC
j_call: TRBJ1-5; v_call: TRBV21-1; clone_size: -; d_call: -; cdr3_aa: CAILGRRYSNQPQHF; cdr3_nt: TGTGCCATCCTGGGACGGAGATATAGCAATCAGCCCCAGCATTTT
j_call: TRBJ1-4; v_call: TRBV6-1; clone_size: -; d_call: -; cdr3_aa: CASSEAWTILVTNEKLFF; cdr3_nt: TGTGCCAGCAGTGAAGCGTGGACAATTCTGGTGACTAATGAAAAACTGTTTTTT
j_call: TRBJ1-1; v_call: TRBV18; clone_size: -; d_call: TRBD1; cdr3_aa: CASSPTGQGAQNTEAFF; cdr3_nt: TGTGCCAGCTCACCGACAGGACAGGGGGCACAGAACACTGAAGCTTTCTTT
j_call: TRBJ2-7; v_call: TRBV6-1; clone_size: -; d_call: -; cdr3_aa: CAFFGGPPSYEQYF; cdr3_nt: TGTGCCTTTTTCGGCGGGCCGCCCTCCTACGAGCAGTACTTC
j_call: TRBJ2-2; v_call: TRBV10-3; clone_size: -; d_call: -; cdr3_aa: CAIRMGHQKNTGELFF; cdr3_nt: TGTGCCATCCGAATGGGACACCAGAAGAACACCGGGGAGCTGTTTTTT
j_call: TRBJ2-5; v_call: TRBV7-9; clone_size: -; d_call: -; cdr3_aa: CASSLTGLQETQYF; cdr3_nt: TGTGCCAGCAGCTTAACCGGGCTACAAGAGACCCAGTACTTC
j_call: TRBJ2-3; v_call: TRBV6-4; clone_size: -; d_call: TRBD2; cdr3_aa: CASSLAGGTDTQYF; cdr3_nt: TGTGCCAGCAGCCTAGCGGGAGGGACAGATACGCAGTATTTT
j_call: TRBJ1-2; v_call: TRBV28; clone_size: -; d_call: -; cdr3_aa: CASSTGTGGLYGYTF; cdr3_nt: TGTGCCAGCAGCACAGGGACCGGGGGACTATATGGCTACACCTTC
j_call: TRBJ2-7; v_call: TRBV29-1; clone_size: -; d_call: TRBD2; cdr3_aa: CSVASRPGGEQYF; cdr3_nt: TGCAGCGTTGCTTCCAGGCCCGGGGGGGAGCAGTACTTC
j_call: TRBJ1-5; v_call: TRBV19; clone_size: -; d_call: TRBD1; cdr3_aa: CASTNRLGTGNQPQHF; cdr3_nt: TGTGCCAGTACAAATCGGTTAGGGACAGGGAATCAGCCCCAGCATTTT
j_call: TRBJ1-1; v_call: TRBV10-2; clone_size: once; d_call: -; cdr3_aa: CASSDTGTSEAFF; cdr3_nt: TGCGCCAGCAGCGATACCGGGACTTCTGAAGCTTTCTTT
j_call: TRBJ2-7; v_call: TRBV27; clone_size: -; d_call: -; cdr3_aa: CASSARFRGYEQYF; cdr3_nt: TGTGCCAGCAGCGCTCGATTTCGGGGCTACGAGCAGTACTTC
j_call: TRBJ2-3; v_call: TRBV4-2; clone_size: -; d_call: -; cdr3_aa: CASSQDGQGEDTQYF; cdr3_nt: TGTGCCAGCAGCCAAGACGGGCAGGGAGAAGATACGCAGTATTTT
j_call: TRBJ1-3; v_call: TRBV18; clone_size: -; d_call: -; cdr3_aa: CASSPTSGNTIYF; cdr3_nt: TGTGCCAGCTCACCAACAAGTGGAAACACCATATATTTT
j_call: TRBJ1-2; v_call: TRBV19; clone_size: -; d_call: TRBD1; cdr3_aa: CASSPRTGGGLYGYTF; cdr3_nt: TGTGCCAGTAGTCCCCGGACAGGGGGAGGACTTTATGGCTACACCTTC
j_call: TRBJ1-4; v_call: TRBV19; clone_size: -; d_call: -; cdr3_aa: CASLNPPPGSEKLFF; cdr3_nt: TGTGCCAGCCTCAACCCCCCGCCAGGGTCTGAAAAACTGTTTTTT
j_call: TRBJ1-1; v_call: TRBV5-1; clone_size: -; d_call: -; cdr3_aa: CASSLAGGNTEAFF; cdr3_nt: TGCGCCAGCAGCTTGGCTGGCGGGAACACTGAAGCTTTCTTT
j_call: TRBJ2-1; v_call: TRBV5-1; clone_size: -; d_call: TRBD1; cdr3_aa: CASSLGQGLRSYNEQFF; cdr3_nt: TGCGCCAGCAGCTTGGGACAGGGCCTCCGGTCCTACAATGAGCAGTTCTTC
j_call: TRBJ1-5; v_call: TRBV7-9; clone_size: -; d_call: TRBD1; cdr3_aa: CASSPGQGGSGNQPQHF; cdr3_nt: TGTGCCAGCAGCCCTGGACAGGGTGGATCGGGCAATCAGCCCCAGCATTTT
j_call: TRBJ2-1; v_call: TRBV21-1; clone_size: once; d_call: -; cdr3_aa: CASSNRPGQTSNEQFF; cdr3_nt: TGTGCCAGCAGCAATCGTCCGGGACAGACCTCGAATGAGCAGTTCTTC
j_call: TRBJ2-7; v_call: TRBV7-9; clone_size: -; d_call: -; cdr3_aa: CASSLGQASYEQYF; cdr3_nt: TGTGCCAGCAGCTTAGGCCAGGCGTCCTACGAGCAGTACTTC
j_call: TRBJ2-1; v_call: TRBV30; clone_size: -; d_call: TRBD2; cdr3_aa: CAWSVRTSGRLDEQFF; cdr3_nt: TGTGCCTGGAGTGTAAGGACTAGCGGGAGGTTGGATGAGCAGTTCTTC
j_call: TRBJ2-7; v_call: TRBV5-1; clone_size: -; d_call: -; cdr3_aa: CASSLNTAGGDEQYF; cdr3_nt: TGCGCCAGCAGCTTGAACACGGCTGGTGGCGACGAGCAGTACTTC
j_call: TRBJ1-6; v_call: TRBV30; clone_size: many; d_call: -; cdr3_aa: CAWSALGFNSPLHF; cdr3_nt: TGTGCCTGGAGTGCATTGGGGTTTAATTCACCCCTCCACTTT
j_call: TRBJ1-4; v_call: TRBV7-6; clone_size: few; d_call: -; cdr3_aa: CASSEKANEKLFF; cdr3_nt: TGTGCCAGCAGCGAAAAGGCAAATGAAAAACTGTTTTTT
j_call: TRBJ2-5; v_call: TRBV5-1; clone_size: few; d_call: -; cdr3_aa: CASSLAVGGETQYF; cdr3_nt: TGCGCCAGCAGCTTGGCGGTTGGGGGGGAGACCCAGTACTTC
j_call: TRBJ2-3; v_call: TRBV28; clone_size: few; d_call: -; cdr3_aa: CAIVRASSTDTQYF; cdr3_nt: TGTGCCATCGTTAGGGCCAGTAGCACAGATACGCAGTATTTT
j_call: TRBJ2-7; v_call: TRBV10-3; clone_size: -; d_call: -; cdr3_aa: CAISESTPRNEQYF; cdr3_nt: TGTGCCATCAGTGAGTCGACCCCCAGAAACGAGCAGTACTTC
j_call: TRBJ1-5; v_call: TRBV7-6; clone_size: once; d_call: -; cdr3_aa: CASSLGSGIKPQHF; cdr3_nt: TGTGCCAGCAGCTTAGGATCAGGTATTAAGCCCCAGCATTTT
j_call: TRBJ2-3; v_call: TRBV27; clone_size: once; d_call: TRBD2; cdr3_aa: CASRGGLAFSTDTQYF; cdr3_nt: TGTGCCAGCAGGGGGGGACTAGCCTTTAGCACAGATACGCAGTATTTT
j_call: TRBJ1-1; v_call: TRBV7-9; clone_size: -; d_call: TRBD1; cdr3_aa: CASSFGTGWDTEAFF; cdr3_nt: TGTGCCAGCAGCTTCGGGACAGGGTGGGACACTGAAGCTTTCTTT
j_call: TRBJ2-1; v_call: TRBV11-2; clone_size: -; d_call: TRBD2; cdr3_aa: CASRTTASGGEQFF; cdr3_nt: TGTGCCAGCAGGACAACGGCTAGCGGGGGTGAGCAGTTCTTC
j_call: TRBJ1-2; v_call: TRBV27; clone_size: few; d_call: -; cdr3_aa: CASTGGGLHGYTF; cdr3_nt: TGTGCCAGCACCGGCGGGGGGCTCCATGGCTACACCTTC
j_call: TRBJ2-7; v_call: TRBV5-1; clone_size: many; d_call: TRBD2; cdr3_aa: CASSLSTGTSGSFYEQYF; cdr3_nt: TGCGCCAGCAGCTTGTCGACCGGGACTAGCGGGAGCTTCTACGAGCAGTACTTC
j_call: TRBJ2-1; v_call: TRBV18; clone_size: -; d_call: -; cdr3_aa: CASSPQQGNNEQFF; cdr3_nt: TGTGCCAGCTCACCGCAGCAGGGAAACAATGAGCAGTTCTTC
j_call: TRBJ2-6; v_call: TRBV11-2; clone_size: once; d_call: -; cdr3_aa: CASSSAPGSSGANVLTF; cdr3_nt: TGTGCCAGCAGCTCCGCCCCAGGATCCTCTGGGGCCAACGTCCTGACTTTC
j_call: TRBJ2-7; v_call: TRBV2; clone_size: -; d_call: -; cdr3_aa: CASGRRAGPYEQYF; cdr3_nt: TGTGCCAGCGGGAGACGGGCAGGACCCTACGAGCAGTACTTC
j_call: TRBJ2-5; v_call: TRBV21-1; clone_size: -; d_call: -; cdr3_aa: CAGHREETQYF; cdr3_nt: TGTGCCGGCCACAGGGAAGAGACCCAGTACTTC
j_call: TRBJ2-1; v_call: TRBV28; clone_size: once; d_call: TRBD1; cdr3_aa: CASSLGFDRGKPYNEQFF; cdr3_nt: TGTGCCAGCAGTTTAGGGTTTGACAGGGGGAAACCCTACAATGAGCAGTTCTTC
j_call: TRBJ1-2; v_call: TRBV2; clone_size: -; d_call: TRBD1; cdr3_aa: CASRGQGVNYGYTF; cdr3_nt: TGTGCCAGCAGGGGACAGGGGGTCAACTATGGCTACACCTTC
j_call: TRBJ2-7; v_call: TRBV7-2; clone_size: many; d_call: -; cdr3_aa: CASSPDPPYEQYF; cdr3_nt: TGTGCCAGCAGCCCTGATCCACCCTACGAGCAGTACTTC
j_call: TRBJ2-5; v_call: TRBV7-8; clone_size: -; d_call: -; cdr3_aa: CASNRRGGLWVAGNQETQYF; cdr3_nt: TGTGCCAGCAACCGGCGTGGAGGGCTCTGGGTCGCGGGGAACCAAGAGACCCAGTACTTC
j_call: TRBJ2-7; v_call: TRBV6-1; clone_size: once; d_call: TRBD1; cdr3_aa: CASRGQGSSYEQYF; cdr3_nt: TGTGCCAGCAGAGGACAGGGTAGCTCCTACGAGCAGTACTTC
j_call: TRBJ2-5; v_call: TRBV29-1; clone_size: -; d_call: TRBD2; cdr3_aa: CSVETSGGTQYF; cdr3_nt: TGCAGCGTTGAAACTAGCGGGGGGACCCAGTACTTC
j_call: TRBJ2-7; v_call: TRBV28; clone_size: -; d_call: TRBD2; cdr3_aa: CASSLWTSGTYEQYF; cdr3_nt: TGTGCCAGCAGTTTATGGACTAGCGGTACCTACGAGCAGTACTTC
j_call: TRBJ2-5; v_call: TRBV28; clone_size: once; d_call: TRBD2; cdr3_aa: CASSLTGTGGVETQYF; cdr3_nt: TGTGCCAGCAGTTTAACCGGGACGGGGGGTGTGGAGACCCAGTACTTC
j_call: TRBJ1-1; v_call: TRBV19; clone_size: -; d_call: -; cdr3_aa: CASIPLGGAMNTEAFF; cdr3_nt: TGTGCCAGTATCCCCCTCGGCGGAGCCATGAACACTGAAGCTTTCTTT
j_call: TRBJ2-2; v_call: TRBV19; clone_size: -; d_call: -; cdr3_aa: CASSIVVADPNTGELFF; cdr3_nt: TGTGCCAGTAGTATAGTCGTCGCAGATCCGAACACCGGGGAGCTGTTTTTT
j_call: TRBJ2-3; v_call: TRBV5-1; clone_size: -; d_call: -; cdr3_aa: CASSFLGQLTDTQYF; cdr3_nt: TGCGCCAGCAGCTTCCTGGGCCAGCTCACAGATACGCAGTATTTT
j_call: TRBJ1-2; v_call: TRBV11-2; clone_size: -; d_call: -; cdr3_aa: CASSLDRGSYGYTF; cdr3_nt: TGTGCCAGCAGCTTAGATAGAGGATCCTATGGCTACACCTTC